This T cell receptor (beta chain) was profiled in a study of T cells in Graves' hyperthyroidism and ophthalmopathy (dated by TCRdb to the late 2010s). Regarding the research as a whole: To identify TCR V-J signatures that set the groups apart, the researchers used a discovery cohort of about a hundred patients, made up of around 42 with Graves' ophthalmopathy and some 58 with stable Graves' hyperthyroidism. Prospective prediction of ophthalmopathy was tested in an independent validation cohort of approximately 18 hyperthyroidism patients and 15 to 17 patients who later progressed to ophthalmopathy. The roughly 91 discovery patients were randomly divided into training and test sets at a 7:3 ratio. Thyroid tissue and blood T-cell repertoires from several Graves' hyperthyroidism patients were also compared in the study. Once sampling was done, hyperthyroidism patients were given methimazole at a starting dose of 30 mg daily, whereas ophthalmopathy patients were given high-dose intravenous methylprednisolone. The paper reports TCR Vbeta CDR3 sequencing of over 120 peripheral blood samples: under 45 ophthalmopathy, under 85 hyperthyroidism and 17 progressor patients. Results and caveats for the whole study, not just this receptor: Most expanded thyroid clonotypes (frequency above 0.001) were also found in blood, which suggests that blood repertoires may mirror thyroid immune responses. During validation, the model predicted progression to ophthalmopathy a median of about 6.5 months ahead of onset, with almost 71% sensitivity and about 75% specificity. A 13 V-J signature model separated ophthalmopathy from stable hyperthyroidism, with approximately 87% sensitivity and 81.08% specificity in cross-validation and 80%/75% in testing. No statistical method was used to set the sample size in advance, and investigators knew the group allocation.

The TCR beta CDR3 regions were amplified from RNA transcripts. For the first round of RT-PCR on the TCR CDR3, the HTBI primer set was used together with the Qiagen OneStep RT-PCR kit. Libraries were constructed in a second round of multiplex PCR, after which size selection and purification were performed. Libraries were sequenced paired-end with 100 bp reads on an Illumina HiSeq2000. Processing in the source paper ran as follows. SOAPnuke was used to process the raw data, throwing out any read that contained adapters or uncalled bases, had a mean Phred below 15, or lacked an exact constant-primer or identifier match. COPE v1.2.5 was used to merge the high-quality paired reads, and each unique nucleotide sequence was defined as a clonotype. MiTCR v1.1 was used to align the clonotypes against IMGT TRBV, TRBD and TRBJ reference segments. The analysis was restricted to V-J combinations with a frequency above 0.0001, which together covered about 99% of the repertoires. A TCS score was defined as the ratio of F50 (clonal expansion) to E x V (chaos), with BLOSUM62-based TCRdist applied between CDR3 peptides within each V-J. Welch's t-statistics and random forest reduced roughly 530 V-J features to 10 to 15, which were used in a naive Bayes classifier (R e1071). In TCRdb, the public reads were trimmed at Q25 with fastp and aligned with MiXCR, with productive beta chains retained. Every entry covers one CDR3 protein and lists the most common genes and DNA from its rows. Clone size and V and J calls follow TCRdb, not the original study. The table for this sample lists about 560,000 distinct CDR3 sequences; just over 45% of them were counted only once. The ten largest clones represent about 7.9% of the sample.

Graves' hyperthyroidism was defined as stable when no progression to ophthalmopathy occurred over 18 months of follow-up. Hyperthyroidism patients were newly diagnosed, had a disease duration of under 2 months, and were aged 18 to 65 years. Any patient with an uncontrolled infection, another autoimmune disease, pregnancy or lactation was excluded. Diagnoses relied on clinical symptoms, serum thyroxine and TRAb, thyroid ultrasound and orbital computed tomography. Trizol reagent was used to extract total RNA, and RNA quality was then checked on an Agilent 2100 Bioanalyzer. From a lookup of the germline V gene, CDR1 and CDR2 are KGHDR and SFDVKD. The cysteine opens and the phenylalanine closes a CDR3 of 14 amino acids. Kept here is only the CDR3 DNA, which spans 42 bases and is read in frame from base 1. V sheds 1 base and J sheds 2 bases, leaving 7 bases between their ends. Ten or more counts support this clonotype. It has no known antigen specificity. Base quality data are lacking; no much larger clone is found one base away.

Sequenced sample: peripheral blood or thyroid tissue (not recorded which). The rearrangement combines TRBV24-1 with TRBJ1-2, with the D segment identity uncertain. This receptor was taken from a woman between 18 and 29 years old with Graves' hyperthyroidism. Donor details come from another sample of the same person, matched by shared clones. CDR3 reads: CATSDFESNYGYTF. The DNA reads as follows: TGTGCCACCAGTGATTTCGAATCCAACTATGGCTACACCTTC.